In its sample, the clone carrying this T cell receptor (beta chain) was seen once. Antigen unknown. This sample is drawn from a study of cytomegalovirus exposure and HLA in healthy donors. Study context: Ancestry clustering placed more than 80% of over 300 genotyped donors in the Caucasian-associated cluster. Whole-study findings and limits: Presence/absence analyses assumed roughly uniform sequencing depth across donors. Another analysis was done later, and it associated roughly 15,000 TCR beta sequences with HLA alleles at 0.05 false discovery rate.

The CDR3 extends over 20 amino acids. The germline CDR1 and CDR2 sequences are LGHNA and YNFKEQ. The V gene end was trimmed by 4 bases and the J gene end by 1 base; junction bases not matched to a gene: 19. Both 60 Vbeta primers and 13 Jbeta primers went into the PCR. Under the authors' procedure: Some 11 million of the about 80 million unique TCR beta chains counted in a later analysis were shared. Generated by immunoSEQ multiplex PCR, the TCRdb table keeps only in-frame clones and is missing some. V and J calls and clone size are as listed in that table; D and trimming were resolved from the DNA. Of about 100,000 clones listed, around 81% are singletons.

The chain links TRBV4-2 to TRBJ2-7, with 10 bases lining up with TRBD2. Sequenced material: PBMCs. The origin of this receptor is a woman between 65 and 79 years old in good health and CMV-seropositive. In DNA, the CDR3 is TGTGCCAGCAGCCCCGTAATTCCGTCCAGCGGGAGGGCCAGTTCCTACGAGCAGTACTTC. This codes for CASSPVIPSSGRASSYEQYF.